Detailed here is one TCR beta chain. These data belong to a study of T cells after yellow fever vaccination. Study-wide background: Low-cell-number fractions were prepared with SMART-Seq v4 Ultra Low Input.

Study-wide results and caveats: Reappearance after the booster was seen for most primary-vaccination clones, at 95% to 97% CD4 and around 90% CD8.

One entry per CDR3 protein results from TCRdb running MiXCR on the 5' RACE reads. The sample lists about 85,000 distinct CDR3 sequences, approximately 12% seen once, with around 24% in the top ten. V was pared by 3 bases and J by 0 bases, with 2 bases of the junction left unmatched. This CDR3 is built from 15 residues. Germline CDR1 is SGHVS and CDR2 is FNYEAQ. The input for sequencing was CD8+ T cells not binding an NS4B(214-222) dextramer, sorted from PBMCs, taken roughly 20 days after the first yellow fever vaccination. The chain joins TRBV7-6 to TRBJ2-7; 10 bases line up with TRBD1. This clonotype was obtained from a man aged 18 to 29 who received the YFV17D yellow fever vaccine. The CDR3, as DNA: TGTGCCAGCAGCTTGGGGACAGGGGCCTCCTACGAGCAGTACTTC. Translated: CASSLGTGASYEQYF.